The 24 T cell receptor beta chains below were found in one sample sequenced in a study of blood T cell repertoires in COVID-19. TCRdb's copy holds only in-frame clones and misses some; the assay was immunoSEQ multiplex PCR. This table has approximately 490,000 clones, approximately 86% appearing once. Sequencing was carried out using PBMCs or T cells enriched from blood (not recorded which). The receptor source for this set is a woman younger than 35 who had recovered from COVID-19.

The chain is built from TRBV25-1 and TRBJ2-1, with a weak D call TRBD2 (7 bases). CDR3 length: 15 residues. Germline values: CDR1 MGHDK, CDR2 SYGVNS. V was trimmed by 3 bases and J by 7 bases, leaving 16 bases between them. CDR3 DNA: TGTGCCAGCAGTGAGGTGGGGGGGGCCGGAAATGAGCAGTTCTTC. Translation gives CASSEVGGAGNEQFF.

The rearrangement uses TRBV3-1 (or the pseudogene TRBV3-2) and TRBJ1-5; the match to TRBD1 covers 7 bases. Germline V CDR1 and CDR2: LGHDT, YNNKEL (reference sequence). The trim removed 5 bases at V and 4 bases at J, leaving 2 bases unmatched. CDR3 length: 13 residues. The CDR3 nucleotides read TGTGCCAGCAGCGTGACAGGGAATCAGCCCCAGCATTTT. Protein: CASSVTGNQPQHF.

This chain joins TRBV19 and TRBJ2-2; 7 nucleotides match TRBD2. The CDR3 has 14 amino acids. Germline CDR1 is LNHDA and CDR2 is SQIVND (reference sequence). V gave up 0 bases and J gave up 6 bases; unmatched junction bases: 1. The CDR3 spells CASSIDGGAGELFF. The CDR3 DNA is TGTGCCAGTAGTATAGATGGGGGGGCCGGGGAGCTGTTTTTT.

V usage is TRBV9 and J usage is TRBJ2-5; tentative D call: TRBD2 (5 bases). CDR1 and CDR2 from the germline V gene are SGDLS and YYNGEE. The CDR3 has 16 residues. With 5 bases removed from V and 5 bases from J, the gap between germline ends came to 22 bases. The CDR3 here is CASSLIGSGWDETQYF. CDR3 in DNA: TGTGCCAGCAGTCTGATTGGGAGCGGTTGGGATGAGACCCAGTACTTC.

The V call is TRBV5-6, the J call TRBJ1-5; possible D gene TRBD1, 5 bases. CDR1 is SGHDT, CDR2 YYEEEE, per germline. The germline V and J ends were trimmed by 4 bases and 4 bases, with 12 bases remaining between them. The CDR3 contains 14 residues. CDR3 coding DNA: TGTGCCAGCAGCGCGGGGGTCGGTAATCAGCCCCAGCATTTT. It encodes CASSAGVGNQPQHF.

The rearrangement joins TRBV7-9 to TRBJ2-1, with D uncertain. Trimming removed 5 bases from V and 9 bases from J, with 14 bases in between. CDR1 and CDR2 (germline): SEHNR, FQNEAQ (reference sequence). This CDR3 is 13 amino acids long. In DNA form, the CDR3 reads TGTGCCAGCAGCCAGACGCAGGATGGTGAGCAGTTCTTC. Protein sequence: CASSQTQDGEQFF.

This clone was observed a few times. The CDR3 reads CASISTGGNTEAFF. In DNA, the CDR3 is TGTGCCAGCATCTCTACAGGGGGTAACACTGAAGCTTTCTTT. The chain carries TRBV7-3 and TRBJ1-1, with 8 bases matching TRBD1. V was clipped by 7 bases and J by 2 bases; unmatched bases: 6. Germline CDR1 reads SGHTA; CDR2 reads FQGTGA. The CDR3 has 14 residues. Based on the CDR3 plus reference TRBV7-3 and TRBJ1-1, the full variable domain is GAGVSQTPSNKVTEKGKYVELRCDPISGHTALYWYRQSLGQGPEFLIYFQGTGAADDSGLPNDRFFAVRPEGSVSTLKIQRTERGDSAVYLCASISTGGNTEAFFGQGTRLTVV.

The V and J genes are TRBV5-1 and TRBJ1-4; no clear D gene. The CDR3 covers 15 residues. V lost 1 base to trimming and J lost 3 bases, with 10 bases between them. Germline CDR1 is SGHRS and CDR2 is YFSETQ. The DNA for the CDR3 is TGCGCCAGCAGCTTGAGAGGAGCGGCTAATGAAAAACTGTTTTTT. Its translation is CASSLRGAANEKLFF.

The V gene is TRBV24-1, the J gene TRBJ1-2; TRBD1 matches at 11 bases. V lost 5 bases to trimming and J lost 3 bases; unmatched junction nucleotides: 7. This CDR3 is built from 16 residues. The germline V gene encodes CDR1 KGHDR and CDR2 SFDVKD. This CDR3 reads CATSGLGTGGHYGYTF. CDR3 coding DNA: TGTGCCACCAGTGGTCTGGGGACAGGGGGGCACTATGGCTACACCTTC.

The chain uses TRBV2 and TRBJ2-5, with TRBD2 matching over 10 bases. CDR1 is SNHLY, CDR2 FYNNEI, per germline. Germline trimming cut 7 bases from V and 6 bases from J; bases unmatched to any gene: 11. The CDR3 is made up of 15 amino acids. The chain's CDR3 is CASTFSGGAGKTQYF. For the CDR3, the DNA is TGTGCCAGCACCTTCAGCGGGGGGGCAGGAAAGACCCAGTACTTC.

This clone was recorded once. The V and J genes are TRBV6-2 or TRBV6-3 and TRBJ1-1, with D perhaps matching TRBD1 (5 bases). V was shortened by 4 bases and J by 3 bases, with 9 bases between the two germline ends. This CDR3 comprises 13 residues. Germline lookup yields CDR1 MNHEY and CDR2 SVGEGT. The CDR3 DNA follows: TGTGCCAGCAGTTCAGGGTCCGACACTGAAGCTTTCTTT. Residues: CASSSGSDTEAFF.

The CDR3 spells CASSLGRVSYEQYF. DNA for the CDR3: TGTGCCAGCAGCTTAGGCAGGGTTTCCTACGAGCAGTACTTC. The J gene is TRBJ2-7, the V gene TRBV7-2; weak D call: TRBD1 (5 bases). Trimming pared 1 base from V and 1 base from J, leaving 8 bases between. The V gene's germline CDR1 is SGHTA and CDR2 FQGNSA. The CDR3 length is 14 residues. The full variable domain, completed using reference TRBV7-2 and TRBJ2-7, is GAGVSQSPSNKVTEKGKDVELRCDPISGHTALYWYRQSLGQGLEFLIYFQGNSAPDKSGLPSDRFSAERTGGSVSTLTIQRTQQEDSAVYLCASSLGRVSYEQYFGPGTRLTVT.

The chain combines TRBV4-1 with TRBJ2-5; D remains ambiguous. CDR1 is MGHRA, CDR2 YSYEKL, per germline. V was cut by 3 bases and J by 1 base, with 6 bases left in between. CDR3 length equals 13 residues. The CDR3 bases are TGCGCCAGCAGCCAGTTCTCCCAAGAGACCCAGTACTTC. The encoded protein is CASSQFSQETQYF.

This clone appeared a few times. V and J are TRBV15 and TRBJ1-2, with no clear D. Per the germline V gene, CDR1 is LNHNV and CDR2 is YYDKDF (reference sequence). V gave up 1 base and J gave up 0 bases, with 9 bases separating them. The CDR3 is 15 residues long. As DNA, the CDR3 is TGTGCCACCAGCAGAGGACGGGAACCTAACTATGGCTACACCTTC. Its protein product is CATSRGREPNYGYTF. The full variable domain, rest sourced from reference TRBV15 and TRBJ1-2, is DAMVIQNPRYQVTQFGKPVTLSCSQTLNHNVMYWYQQKSSQAPKLLFHYYDKDFNNEADTPDNFQSRRPNTSFCFLDIRSPGLGDTAMYLCATSRGREPNYGYTFGSGTRLTVV.

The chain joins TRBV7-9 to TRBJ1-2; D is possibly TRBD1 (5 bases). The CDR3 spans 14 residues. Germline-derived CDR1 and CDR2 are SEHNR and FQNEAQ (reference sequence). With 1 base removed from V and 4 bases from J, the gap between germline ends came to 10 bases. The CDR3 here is CASSLDRGGYGYTF. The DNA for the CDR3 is TGTGCCAGCAGCTTAGATCGGGGGGGCTATGGCTACACCTTC.

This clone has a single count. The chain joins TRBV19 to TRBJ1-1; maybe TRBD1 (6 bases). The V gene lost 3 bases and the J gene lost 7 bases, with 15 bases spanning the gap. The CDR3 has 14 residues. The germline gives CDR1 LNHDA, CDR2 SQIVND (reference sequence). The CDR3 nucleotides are TGTGCCAGTAGTATTTTCGGGGGGGGCAATGAAGCTTTCTTT. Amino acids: CASSIFGGGNEAFF. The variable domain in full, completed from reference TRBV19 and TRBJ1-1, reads DGGITQSPKYLFRKEGQNVTLSCEQNLNHDAMYWYRQDPGQGLRLIYYSQIVNDFQKGDIAEGYSVSREKKESFPLTVTSAQKNPTAFYLCASSIFGGGNEAFFGQGTRLTVV.

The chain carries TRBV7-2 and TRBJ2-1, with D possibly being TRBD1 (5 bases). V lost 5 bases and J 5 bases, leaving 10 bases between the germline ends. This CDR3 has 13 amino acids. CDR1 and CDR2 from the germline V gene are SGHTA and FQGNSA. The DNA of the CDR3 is TGTGCCAGCAGCCAAGACAGAAACAATGAGCAGTTCTTC. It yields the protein CASSQDRNNEQFF.

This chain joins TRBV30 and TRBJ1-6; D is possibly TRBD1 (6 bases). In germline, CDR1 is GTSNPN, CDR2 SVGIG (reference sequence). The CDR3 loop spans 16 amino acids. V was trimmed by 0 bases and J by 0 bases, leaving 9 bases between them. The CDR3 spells CAWSVGGRSYNSPLHF. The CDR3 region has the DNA TGTGCCTGGAGTGTGGGGGGGCGCTCCTATAATTCACCCCTCCACTTT.

The CDR3 DNA reads TGTGCCAGCAGTCGCTCATACAGAGAAACTGAAGCTTTCTTT. It encodes CASSRSYRETEAFF. The chain employs TRBV6-5 and TRBJ1-1, with unresolved D. The CDR3 has 14 amino acids. CDR1 is MNHEY, CDR2 SVGAGI, per germline. Trimming removed 5 bases at V and 5 bases at J, with 15 bases between.

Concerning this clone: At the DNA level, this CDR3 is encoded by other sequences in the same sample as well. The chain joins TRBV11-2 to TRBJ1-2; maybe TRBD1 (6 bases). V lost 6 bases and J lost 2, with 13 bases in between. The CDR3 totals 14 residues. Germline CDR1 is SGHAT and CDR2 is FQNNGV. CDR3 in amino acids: CASSQTGSNYGYTF. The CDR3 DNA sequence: TGTGCCAGCAGTCAGACAGGTTCCAACTATGGCTACACCTTC.

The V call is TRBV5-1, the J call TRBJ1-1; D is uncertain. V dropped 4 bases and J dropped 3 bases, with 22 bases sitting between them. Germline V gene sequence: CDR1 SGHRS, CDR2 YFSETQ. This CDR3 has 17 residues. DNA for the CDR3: TGCGCCAGCAGCCTAGGAGAAGGCACATTCATGGACACTGAAGCTTTCTTT. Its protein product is CASSLGEGTFMDTEAFF.

The CDR3 reads CASSLLPSLDTQYF. The CDR3 nucleotides are TGTGCCAGCAGTTTATTGCCTAGCTTGGATACGCAGTATTTT. The rearrangement joins TRBV27 to TRBJ2-3; D possibly corresponds to TRBD2 (5 bases). The CDR3 covers 14 residues. Between the trimmed V and J ends, which lost 1 base and 6 bases, there was a span of 11 bases. The germline V gene has CDR1 MNHEY and CDR2 SMNVEV (reference sequence).

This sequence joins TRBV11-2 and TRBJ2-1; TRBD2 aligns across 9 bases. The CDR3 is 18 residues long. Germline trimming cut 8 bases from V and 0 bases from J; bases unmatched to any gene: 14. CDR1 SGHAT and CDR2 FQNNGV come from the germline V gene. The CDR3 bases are TGTGCCAGCCGACCGGGAAGCGGGGGGCACCGCTCCTACAATGAGCAGTTCTTC. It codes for CASRPGSGGHRSYNEQFF.

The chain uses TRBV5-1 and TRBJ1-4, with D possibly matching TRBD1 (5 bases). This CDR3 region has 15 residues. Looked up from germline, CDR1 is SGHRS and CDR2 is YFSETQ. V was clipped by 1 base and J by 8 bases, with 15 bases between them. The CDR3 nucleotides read TGCGCCAGCAGCTTGCAGGGCTTTGATCAAGAAAAACTGTTTTTT. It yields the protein CASSLQGFDQEKLFF.